These T cell receptor beta chains were read from a single sample in a study of blood T cell repertoires in COVID-19. Method: immunoSEQ multiplex PCR; TCRdb's copy keeps in-frame clones and lacks some. The table has around 42,000 clones, about three quarters seen once; the top ten hold about 8.7%. Sequenced sample: peripheral blood. The receptors stem from a man aged 70-80 years with active or convalescent COVID-19. Both conserved end residues are part of each CDR3. The D gene is left open where the match is weak. The size field is filled for only some rows; it gives once, few, many or a size class.

d_gene,v_gene,len,abundance,j_gene,CDR3aa,CDR3nt
TRBD1,TRBV6-5,13,NA,TRBJ2-7,CASTGQVAYEQYF,TGTGCCAGTACAGGACAGGTCGCCTACGAGCAGTACTTC
NA,TRBV24-1,12,NA,TRBJ2-5,CATSEIGGTQYF,TGTGCCACCAGTGAAATCGGAGGGACCCAGTACTTC
NA,TRBV2,15,NA,TRBJ1-1,CASSENRVGDTEAFF,TGTGCCAGCAGTGAGAACAGGGTAGGGGACACTGAAGCTTTCTTT
NA,TRBV19,12,NA,TRBJ1-1,CASFTRDTEAFF,TGTGCCAGTTTCACCCGGGACACTGAAGCTTTCTTT
NA,TRBV28,13,few,TRBJ1-6,CATAGPYNSPLHF,TGTGCCACCGCGGGACCATATAATTCACCCCTCCACTTT
NA,TRBV7-6,16,NA,TRBJ1-3,CASSLGSGSSGNTIYF,TGTGCCAGCAGCTTAGGGTCGGGTAGCTCTGGAAACACCATATATTTT
NA,TRBV5-1,13,NA,TRBJ2-2,CASSATTNGELFF,TGCGCCAGCAGCGCCACTACGAACGGGGAGCTGTTTTTT
TRBD1,TRBV7-6,15,NA,TRBJ2-7,CASSLLKQGMDEQYF,TGTGCCAGCAGCTTACTTAAACAGGGGATGGATGAGCAGTACTTC
TRBD1,TRBV19,14,NA,TRBJ1-2,CASRTGTAWQGYTF,TGTGCCAGTAGAACCGGGACAGCCTGGCAGGGCTACACCTTC
NA,TRBV15,14,NA,TRBJ1-1,CATSIIRGNSEAFF,TGTGCCACCAGCATAATTAGGGGGAATTCTGAAGCTTTCTTT
NA,TRBV3-1/TRBV3-2,16,NA,TRBJ1-6,CASSQDRDSYNSPLHF,TGTGCCAGCAGCCAAGACAGGGACTCCTATAATTCACCCCTCCACTTT
NA,TRBV5-1,13,NA,TRBJ2-5,CASSLQGKETQYF,TGCGCCAGCAGCTTACAGGGAAAAGAGACCCAGTACTTC
NA,TRBV4-1,13,NA,TRBJ2-5,CASSQWRGETQYF,TGCGCCAGCAGCCAGTGGCGCGGCGAGACCCAGTACTTC
TRBD1,TRBV7-9,15,few,TRBJ2-5,CASSGTHRGEETQYF,TGTGCCAGCAGCGGGACCCACAGGGGAGAGGAAACCCAGTACTTC
TRBD1,TRBV5-4,16,few,TRBJ2-3,CASSLGDRGYTDTQYF,TGTGCCAGCAGCCTGGGAGACAGGGGCTACACAGATACGCAGTATTTT
NA,TRBV11-2,15,NA,TRBJ2-1,CASSPQGGGSNEQFF,TGTGCCAGCAGCCCTCAGGGAGGGGGGAGCAATGAGCAGTTCTTC
NA,TRBV5-1,14,NA,TRBJ1-2,CASSPRASDYGYTF,TGCGCCAGCAGCCCCAGGGCCTCCGACTATGGCTACACCTTC
NA,TRBV2,17,NA,TRBJ2-6,CASSAPGHSSGANVLTF,TGTGCCAGCAGCGCTCCGGGACACAGCTCTGGGGCCAACGTCCTGACTTTC
TRBD2,TRBV10-3,13,once,TRBJ2-5,CAIREREEETQYF,TGTGCCATCCGGGAGCGGGAAGAAGAGACCCAGTACTTC
NA,TRBV28,16,many,TRBJ1-1,CATTGRGSQANTEAFF,TGTGCCACCACAGGACGCGGATCGCAAGCGAACACTGAAGCTTTCTTT
TRBD1,TRBV27,17,NA,TRBJ1-5,CASSPGVRTGRNQPQHF,TGTGCCAGCAGTCCCGGTGTCCGGACAGGGCGTAATCAGCCCCAGCATTTT
TRBD1,TRBV18,15,NA,TRBJ2-4,CASSPRQGEENIQYF,TGTGCCAGCTCACCAAGACAGGGCGAGGAAAACATTCAGTACTTC
TRBD2,TRBV18,17,NA,TRBJ2-1,CASSPRGTSGGAGEQFF,TGTGCCAGCTCACCAAGAGGGACTAGCGGGGGGGCCGGTGAGCAGTTCTTC
TRBD1,TRBV5-1,13,NA,TRBJ1-2,CASSPGQENGYTF,TGCGCCAGCAGCCCGGGACAGGAGAATGGCTACACCTTC
NA,TRBV20-1,10,NA,TRBJ1-6,CSANQVTLHF,TGCAGTGCTAATCAGGTCACCCTCCACTTT
TRBD1,TRBV5-5,14,NA,TRBJ1-1,CASSLNQGARKAFF,TGTGCCAGCAGCTTGAACCAGGGGGCACGTAAAGCTTTCTTT
TRBD1,TRBV7-2,15,NA,TRBJ1-2,CATRISDREANGYTF,TGTGCCACCAGAATATCCGACAGGGAAGCGAATGGCTACACCTTC
NA,TRBV11-3,13,NA,TRBJ2-7,CASSLSGFHEQYF,TGTGCCAGCAGCTTATCAGGTTTCCACGAGCAGTACTTC
TRBD1,TRBV11-2,13,NA,TRBJ1-4,CASRGQGDEKLFF,TGTGCCAGCAGGGGACAGGGAGATGAAAAACTGTTTTTT
NA,TRBV28,14,once,TRBJ2-7,CASRKPMYSYEQYF,TGTGCCAGCAGGAAGCCCATGTATTCCTACGAGCAGTACTTC
TRBD2,TRBV5-4,16,NA,TRBJ2-1,CASSLGGSGGAHEQFF,TGTGCCAGCAGCTTAGGAGGTAGCGGGGGGGCGCATGAGCAGTTCTTC
NA,TRBV6-5,15,NA,TRBJ1-6,CASSLSRVDDSPLHF,TGTGCCAGCAGTCTCAGCAGGGTTGATGATTCACCCCTCCACTTT
TRBD1,TRBV29-1,13,NA,TRBJ1-4,CSVATGSDEKLFF,TGCAGCGTTGCGACAGGGAGCGATGAAAAACTGTTTTTT
NA,TRBV6-5,11,once,TRBJ1-3,CASTSGNTIYF,TGTGCCAGCACGTCTGGAAACACCATATATTTT
TRBD1,TRBV27,15,NA,TRBJ2-7,CASTDLSSGQYEQYF,TGTGCCAGCACAGACCTCTCTTCGGGACAGTACGAGCAGTACTTC
TRBD1,TRBV4-1,15,NA,TRBJ1-4,CASSQPGQGLEKLFF,TGCGCCAGCAGCCAACCGGGACAGGGTCTGGAAAAACTGTTTTTT
TRBD2,TRBV9,15,NA,TRBJ2-5,CASSVLAGGPETQYF,TGTGCCAGCAGCGTCCTAGCGGGGGGGCCGGAGACCCAGTACTTC
TRBD2,TRBV9,16,NA,TRBJ2-1,CASSVLGTSSYNEQFF,TGTGCCAGCAGCGTACTCGGGACTAGCTCTTACAATGAGCAGTTCTTC
TRBD1,TRBV29-1,13,once,TRBJ2-7,CSVERTGQQEQYF,TGCAGCGTTGAAAGGACAGGTCAACAAGAGCAGTACTTC
NA,TRBV5-8,15,NA,TRBJ1-6,CASSPDEGYNSPLHF,TGTGCCAGCAGCCCGGACGAGGGTTATAATTCACCCCTCCACTTT
NA,TRBV12-3/TRBV12-4,12,NA,TRBJ1-5,CASSLGLGTQHF,TGTGCCAGCAGTTTGGGACTCGGAACCCAGCATTTT
TRBD1,TRBV7-9,15,NA,TRBJ1-4,CASSLVPGQGEKLFF,TGTGCCAGCAGCTTAGTTCCGGGACAGGGTGAAAAACTGTTTTTT
TRBD2,TRBV5-1,17,NA,TRBJ2-5,CASILGSSGGAQETQYF,TGCGCCAGCATCTTAGGTTCTAGCGGGGGGGCCCAAGAGACCCAGTACTTC
TRBD1,TRBV6-1,15,NA,TRBJ1-2,CASSEGSGTGRGYTF,TGTGCCAGCAGTGAAGGATCCGGGACAGGGAGGGGCTACACCTTC
TRBD1,TRBV5-1,16,NA,TRBJ1-2,CASSLGEGTVNYGYTF,TGCGCCAGCAGCTTGGGGGAAGGGACAGTAAACTATGGCTACACCTTC
NA,TRBV28,12,NA,TRBJ1-2,CASSEQGGGYTF,TGTGCCAGCAGTGAACAAGGCGGTGGCTACACCTTC
NA,TRBV4-2,13,NA,TRBJ1-1,CASSQDVNTEAFF,TGTGCCAGCAGCCAAGACGTTAACACTGAAGCTTTCTTT
NA,TRBV5-1,16,NA,TRBJ2-7,CASSLAYGAANYEQYF,TGCGCCAGCAGCTTGGCCTATGGAGCAGCAAACTACGAGCAGTACTTC